This entry features one T cell receptor beta chain sequence. This clone was counted between two and nine times. What this receptor recognizes is not known. The sample holds no much larger clone one base away, and base qualities are not on file. The cohort comprised more than 550 healthy bone marrow donors. All cohort members were sampled while nominally healthy, although unrecorded immune exposures were likely present. The donor was CMV seronegative and was included in the group of several hundred seronegative cohort members. Each donor provided a peripheral blood sample, and peripheral blood mononuclear cells were used for TCR beta sequencing. Genomic DNA was extracted from the blood cell samples with the Qiagen DNeasy Blood Extraction Kit. The source of the sample is a study of cytomegalovirus exposure and HLA in healthy donors (dated by TCRdb to 2016 to 2017). With respect to the entire study: In an earlier analysis of around 540 of the donors, roughly 300 Gb of sequence data and 120 million or so unique TCR beta sequences from 150 million to 200 million T cells were reported. An early release covering about 600 HLA-typed donors comprised approximately 290 gigabases of sequencing data and 65 million to 100 million unique TCR sequences. Of the roughly 400 genotyped donors, 65% to 90% fell in the genetic ancestry cluster associated with self-reported Caucasian donors. The study aimed to test whether cataloging public T cell receptors could reveal signatures of past pathogen exposure. The T cell repertoires of about 700 subjects were profiled by immunosequencing and related to cytomegalovirus serostatus. A separate validation cohort of about 110 different subjects was used in addition to the approximately 700-subject first cohort. High-throughput TCR immunosequencing, statistical association of individual TCRs with disease status, and machine learning were combined to predict cytomegalovirus infection status. A later analysis re-examined previously published TCR beta repertoires from just over 650 donors and added high-resolution HLA genotyping to investigate patterns of TCR occurrence. Rather than drawing on any new phenotypic data, the later analysis identified candidate immune exposures from TCR beta sequences and the way those sequences occurred across donors. An earlier analysis of approximately 640 of the donors applied high-throughput TCR beta sequencing to assess whether each TCR beta V gene segment acted as functional or pseudogenic. Donor age, sex, ethnicity and CMV serostatus were compiled together with the repertoire data. A later genetic analysis used genome-wide SNP genotypes for about 55% of the 666 donors, treating that subset as a discovery cohort. Every discovery cohort repertoire had been produced on one sequencing platform. HLA typing included class I and class II loci at four-digit resolution. The number of typed donors differed by locus: about 620-640 for A, B, C, DRB1 and DQB1; 522 for DQA1; fewer than 610 for DPA1; and 400 to 480 for DPB1. Roughly 5 DR-DQ haplotypes were treated as single units for association and clustering because of strong linkage in the cohort. Across roughly 420 genotyped donors of the cohort, an average of approximately 200,000 unique TCR beta nucleotide sequences per donor were sequenced, and around 19% of those sequences were non-productive. Overall study outcomes, separate from this receptor: Only TCR beta chains were sequenced in this cohort, and the absence of alpha or paired-chain data limited detectable features. A later analysis found that HLA-associated TCR beta chains were more clonally expanded and had lower generation probabilities than equally common non-associated chains. It was suggested by the authors that the approach could potentially be generalized to other disease states and immunological phenotypes. Because HLA typing was missing for some donors at each locus, association tests included only the typed subset. Several of the top co-occurrence clusters appeared to be linked to parvovirus B19, influenza, CMV and Epstein-Barr virus, according to a later analysis. Because the 87-base-pair reads could not distinguish some IMGT-functional V segments, including TRBV6-2 and TRBV6-3, those segments were excluded. At a false discovery rate of 0.05, a later analysis linked around 15,000 TCR beta sequences to specific HLA alleles. Sequencing depth was assumed to be roughly uniform across donors in the presence/absence analyses, though that assumption may not hold. A later genetic analysis associated a missense DCLRE1C variant with V-gene and J-gene trimming of TCR beta chains, and an independent cohort replicated the association. In a later analysis, TCR association rates were found to vary across HLA loci, with the most associated TCRs seen for DRB1 alleles and the fewest for HLA-C alleles. Because counts were too low, seventeen rarely observed V segments, including chromosome 9 orphons, were left out of the earlier analysis of several hundred of the donors. While some public TCRs were present in many individuals, most TCR sequences turned up only very rarely across donors. According to a later analysis, most CMV-associated TCR beta chains appeared to be HLA-restricted, and the HLA associations seemed to be driven largely by CMV exposure. Immune exposure information for the cohort was limited to CMV serostatus. Compared with the 666-donor mean, donors in an Asian-associated ancestry cluster had fewer N-insertions in productive TCRs, according to a later genetic analysis. Assigning TCR associations to individual alleles was difficult when HLA alleles, especially DR and DQ, strongly co-occurred. Linkage disequilibrium might explain the correlated functional status among segregating V segments, but an unknown experimental factor could not be ruled out. In vitro tests confirmed that three of the cytomegalovirus-associated TCR beta chains recognize cytomegalovirus antigens. A total of 164 TCR beta chains were listed by the study as associated with cytomegalovirus. The classifier was reported to diagnose cytomegalovirus status with high specificity and sensitivity in both the original cohort and the validation cohort. An earlier analysis of several hundred of the donors showed that most TCR beta V segments appeared in productive rearrangements either about 90% or about 30% of the time, which broadly matched IMGT annotations. A further reported finding was that TCR beta sequences accurately predicted the HLA-A and HLA-B alleles for most subjects in the first cohort. The sequencing pipeline was judged likely to have produced a cluster of highly shared sequence variants as a technical artifact.

Sequences LGHNA (CDR1) and YSLEER (CDR2) are obtained from the germline V gene. Including cysteine and phenylalanine, the CDR3 has 13 amino acids. Of the read, only the CDR3 DNA is kept; its 39 bases are in frame from base 1. V gives up 1 base and J gives up 8 bases, and the segment between their germline ends measures 8 bases. The library was obtained by the immunoSEQ multiplex PCR assay. For the multiplex PCR, a mixture combining 60 forward primers for TCR Vbeta segments and 13 reverse primers for TCR Jbeta segments was used. The CDR3 region of rearranged TCR beta genes was amplified from genomic DNA with a multiplex PCR assay. The Illumina HiSeq System was used to sequence the amplified TCR beta libraries as 87-base-pair reads. The published analysis was carried out like this. In a later analysis, tens of millions of unique TCR beta chains were counted across the 500 to 850 repertoires, and around 10 million of these chains were shared by at least two donors. Raw reads were error-corrected and collapsed into unique sequences with a nearest-neighbor algorithm that merged closely related sequences to remove PCR and sequencing errors. CDR3 sequences were aligned to IMGT reference sequences to assign V, D and J gene segments. Each retained sequence needed at least a six-nucleotide match to both a V gene segment and a J gene segment. A rearrangement was called productive if the CDR3 had no stop codons and remained in frame with V and J, and every other rearrangement was called non-productive. CDR3 was defined by IMGT convention, running from the second conserved V-encoded cysteine to the conserved J-encoded phenylalanine. In an earlier analysis of around 600 of the donors, sequences lacking an unambiguous match to a single V gene segment were excluded. An earlier analysis of almost 600 of the donors classified V segments as functional when productive rearrangements were above 56.7% and as segregating when the standard deviation between donors was above 5%. To diagnose cytomegalovirus status from the catalog of TCR beta chain sequences, a statistical classification framework was built. A later analysis assigned V and J genes by comparing TCR nucleotide sequences with IMGT/GENE-DB human TR gene sequences. In a later analysis, CDR3 sequences and most-parsimonious VDJ recombination scenarios were assigned using the TCRdist pipeline. In a later analysis, every TCR beta chain was defined by the combination of its CDR3 amino acid sequence and its V-gene family, and reads without a unique V-gene family were dropped. A later analysis removed roughly 590 highly shared, low-generation-probability nucleotide sequences to deal with suspected cross-contamination and a sequencing artifact. A later analysis calculated a clonal expansion index for each public chain from normalized within-repertoire ranks of inferred template counts. In a later analysis, generation probabilities were computed with a VDJ recombination model fitted to out-of-frame rearrangements, and the resulting probabilities were checked against IGoR. Hypergeometric tests were used in a later analysis to score TCR-TCR, TCR-HLA and TCR-CMV co-occurrence, with a repertoire-size bias correction applied to the TCR pairs. In a later analysis, false discovery rates were estimated by permuting HLA or CMV assignments 20 times. In a later analysis, co-occurring TCRs were grouped using DBSCAN, with TCRdist sequence similarity added in when clustering inside HLA-allele-positive subsets. Repertoires with fewer than 30,000 or more than 120,000 public chains, plus five repertoires with anomalous nucleotide sharing, were excluded from co-occurrence clustering. TCRdb took over this immuneACCESS table, retaining in-frame rearrangements with V and J assigned. Such tables are incomplete; in checked studies, under half of the missing clones stem from an unresolved V gene, and the remainder is unexplained. V and J calls and clone size are as listed in that table; D and trimming were resolved from the DNA. The sample has 110,000 or so clones on record, nearly 80% of them singletons. Clones ranked in the top ten supply 1.3% of the sample.

This chain is built from TRBV4-3 and TRBJ1-4; the D gene lacks a confident call. The source material was PBMCs. The receptor comes from a man aged 30 to 45 in good health and CMV-seronegative. The CDR3 protein is CASSQALSEKLFF. The DNA is TGCGCCAGCAGCCAAGCACTTTCCGAAAAACTGTTTTTT.